The sequence of this T cell receptor (beta chain) was determined in a study of metastatic and nonmetastatic thyroid tumors. The overall study: Where malignant and benign thyroid patients were concerned, repertoires were compared across blood and tumor or nodule tissue.

This clone was counted at least ten times. The target antigen is unknown. V was pared by 4 bases and J by 0 bases, with 19 bases between. The CDR3 length is 16 residues. Per germline, CDR1 SQVTM and CDR2 ANQGSEA. Original methodology: Between-group CDR3 differences, defined by clinicopathological status, yielded a distant-metastasis classifier for papillary thyroid cancer. With MiXCR, TCRdb reprocessed the PCR reads. These V and J calls rely on TCRdb rather than the paper's analysis. Of fewer than 35,000 clones in the sample, about 32% were seen once. Overall study findings and caveats: The study reportedly found significantly higher TCR beta diversity in malignant thyroid tumors than benign nodules, in blood and tumor.

No patient had received any treatment before thyroid surgery. The sequencing input was blood. This clonotype was sampled from a female donor with papillary thyroid cancer or a benign thyroid nodule (not recorded which). Some clones in this sample may be carry-over from other donors' samples. The chain carries TRBV29-1 and TRBJ2-7; D remains unclear. Here the CDR3 reads CSVVVRRSSGSYEQYF. The CDR3, as DNA: TGCAGCGTTGTAGTACGCCGTAGCTCAGGCTCCTACGAGCAGTACTTC.